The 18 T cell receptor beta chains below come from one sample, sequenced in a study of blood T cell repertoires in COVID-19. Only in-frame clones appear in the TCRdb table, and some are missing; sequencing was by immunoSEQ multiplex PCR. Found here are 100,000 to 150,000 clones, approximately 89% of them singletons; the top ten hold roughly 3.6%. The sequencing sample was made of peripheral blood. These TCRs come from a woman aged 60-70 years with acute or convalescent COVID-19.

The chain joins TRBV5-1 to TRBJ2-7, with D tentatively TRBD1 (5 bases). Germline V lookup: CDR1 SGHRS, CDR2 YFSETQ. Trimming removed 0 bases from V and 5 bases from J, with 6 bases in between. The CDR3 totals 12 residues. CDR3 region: CASSLEGHEQYV. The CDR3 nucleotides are TGCGCCAGCAGCTTGGAGGGGCACGAGCAGTACGTC.

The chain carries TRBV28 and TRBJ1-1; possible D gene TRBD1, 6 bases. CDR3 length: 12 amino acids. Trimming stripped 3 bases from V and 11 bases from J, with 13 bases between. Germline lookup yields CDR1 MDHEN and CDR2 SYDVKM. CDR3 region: CASSFTGLRAFF. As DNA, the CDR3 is TGTGCCAGCAGTTTCACAGGGTTACGGGCTTTCTTT.

CDR3 bases: TGTGCCACCGAGCCCGAAGAGACCCAGTACTTC. Its protein is CATEPEETQYF. This rearrangement joins TRBV15 to TRBJ2-5; D remains ambiguous. Trimming stripped 8 bases from V and 3 bases from J, with 7 bases between. The CDR3 length is 11 residues. Looked up from germline, CDR1 is LNHNV and CDR2 is YYDKDF (reference sequence).

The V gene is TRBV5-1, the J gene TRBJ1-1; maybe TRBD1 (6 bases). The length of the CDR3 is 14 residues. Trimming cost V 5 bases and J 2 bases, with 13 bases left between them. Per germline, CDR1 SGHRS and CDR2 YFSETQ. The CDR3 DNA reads TGCGCCAGCAGTTCGGACAGCACCAACACTGAAGCTTTCTTT. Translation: CASSSDSTNTEAFF.

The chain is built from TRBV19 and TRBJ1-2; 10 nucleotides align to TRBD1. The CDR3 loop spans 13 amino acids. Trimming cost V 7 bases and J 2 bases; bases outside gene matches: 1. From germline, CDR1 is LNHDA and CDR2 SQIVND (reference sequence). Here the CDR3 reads CASKGQGNYGYTF. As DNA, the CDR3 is TGTGCCAGTAAGGGACAGGGGAACTATGGCTACACCTTC.

CDR3 sequence (DNA): TGTGCCAGTGCCTGGGGGCTAGCGGGAGGGGACCGGGGGGTCGAGCAGTACTTC. Translation: CASAWGLAGGDRGVEQYF. The genes are TRBV19 and TRBJ2-7, with 12 bases matching TRBD2. Looked up from germline, CDR1 is LNHDA and CDR2 is SQIVND (reference sequence). This CDR3 comprises 18 residues. After removal of 8 bases from V and 6 bases from J, the junction contained 20 bases not matched to a gene.

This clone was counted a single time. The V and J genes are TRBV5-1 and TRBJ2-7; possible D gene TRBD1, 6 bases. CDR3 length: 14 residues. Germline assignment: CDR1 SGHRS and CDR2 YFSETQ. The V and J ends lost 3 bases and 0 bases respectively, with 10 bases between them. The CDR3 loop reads CASSSGQLSYEQYF. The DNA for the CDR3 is TGCGCCAGCAGCTCCGGACAGCTCTCCTACGAGCAGTACTTC. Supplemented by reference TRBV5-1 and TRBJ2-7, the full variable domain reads KAGVTQTPRYLIKTRGQQVTLSCSPISGHRSVSWYQQTPGQGLQFLFEYFSETQRNKGNFPGRFSGRQFSNSRSEMNVSTLELGDSALYLCASSSGQLSYEQYFGPGTRLTVT.

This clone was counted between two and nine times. The CDR3 protein is CSASDMGRRPNDEQFF. The CDR3 DNA follows: TGCAGTGCTAGTGATATGGGGCGACGGCCAAACGATGAGCAGTTCTTC. This chain links TRBV20-1 with TRBJ2-1; a weak D match, TRBD1 (5 bases). CDR1 and CDR2 from the germline V gene are DFQATT and SNEGSKA (reference sequence). CDR3 length: 16 residues. V lost 3 bases and J 8 bases, leaving 23 bases between the germline ends.

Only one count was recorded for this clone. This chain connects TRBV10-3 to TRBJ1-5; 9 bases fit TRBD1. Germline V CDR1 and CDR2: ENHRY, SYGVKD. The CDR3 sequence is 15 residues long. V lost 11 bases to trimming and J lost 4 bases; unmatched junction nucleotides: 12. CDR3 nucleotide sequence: TGTGCCTCCCAACGGAGACAGGGGGAAAATCAGCCCCAGCATTTT. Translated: CASQRRQGENQPQHF.

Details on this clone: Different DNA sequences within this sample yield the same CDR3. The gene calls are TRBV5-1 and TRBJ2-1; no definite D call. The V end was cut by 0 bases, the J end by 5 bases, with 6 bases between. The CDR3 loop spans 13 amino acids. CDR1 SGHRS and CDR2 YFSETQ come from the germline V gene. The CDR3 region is CASSLGPDNEQFF. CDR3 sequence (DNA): TGCGCCAGCAGCTTGGGGCCCGACAATGAGCAGTTCTTC.

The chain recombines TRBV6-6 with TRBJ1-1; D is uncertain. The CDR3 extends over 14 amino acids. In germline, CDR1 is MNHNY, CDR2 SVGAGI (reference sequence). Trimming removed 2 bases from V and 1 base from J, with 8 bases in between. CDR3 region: CASSYGGRNTEAFF. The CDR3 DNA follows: TGTGCCAGCAGTTACGGAGGGAGGAACACTGAAGCTTTCTTT.

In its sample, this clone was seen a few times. The CDR3 region is CATSETYRDGYTF. The CDR3 nucleotides read TGTGCCACCAGTGAAACCTACAGGGATGGCTACACCTTC. The chain uses TRBV24-1 and TRBJ1-2, with TRBD1 as a possible D gene (6 bases). Germline V lookup: CDR1 KGHDR, CDR2 SFDVKD. Trimming took off 4 bases at V and 6 bases at J, with 11 bases between the two ends. The CDR3 extends over 13 amino acids.

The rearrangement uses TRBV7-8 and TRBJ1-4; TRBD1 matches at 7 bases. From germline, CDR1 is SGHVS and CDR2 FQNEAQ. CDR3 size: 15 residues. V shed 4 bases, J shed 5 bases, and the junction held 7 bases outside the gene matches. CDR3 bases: TGTGCCAGCAGCTCGGGACAGCTCCTCAATGAAAAACTGTTTTTT. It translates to CASSSGQLLNEKLFF.

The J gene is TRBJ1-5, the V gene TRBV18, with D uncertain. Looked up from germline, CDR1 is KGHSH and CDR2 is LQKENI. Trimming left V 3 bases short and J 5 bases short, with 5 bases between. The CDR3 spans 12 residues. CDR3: CASSPSDQPQHF. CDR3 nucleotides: TGTGCCAGCTCACCCAGTGATCAGCCCCAGCATTTT.

The CDR3 DNA sequence: TGTGCCAGCAGTTACTCTCCGGGAGGGGTCAATGAGCAGTTCTTC. Translating it yields CASSYSPGGVNEQFF. The gene calls are TRBV6-5 and TRBJ2-1, with 8 bases aligning to TRBD2. V shed 0 bases, J shed 6 bases, and the junction held 4 bases outside the gene matches. CDR3 length equals 15 residues. Germline CDR1 reads MNHEY; CDR2 reads SVGAGI.

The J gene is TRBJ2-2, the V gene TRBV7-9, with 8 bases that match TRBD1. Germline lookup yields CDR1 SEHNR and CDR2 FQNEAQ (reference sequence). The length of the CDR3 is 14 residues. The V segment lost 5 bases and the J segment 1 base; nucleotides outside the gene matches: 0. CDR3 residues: CASSGTGNTGELFF. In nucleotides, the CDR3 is TGTGCCAGCAGCGGGACAGGGAACACCGGGGAGCTGTTTTTT. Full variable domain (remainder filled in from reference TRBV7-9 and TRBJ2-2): DTGVSQNPRHKITKRGQNVTFRCDPISEHNRLYWYRQTLGQGPEFLTYFQNEAQLEKSRLLSDRFSAERPKGSFSTLEIQRTEQGDSAMYLCASSGTGNTGELFFGEGSRLTVL.

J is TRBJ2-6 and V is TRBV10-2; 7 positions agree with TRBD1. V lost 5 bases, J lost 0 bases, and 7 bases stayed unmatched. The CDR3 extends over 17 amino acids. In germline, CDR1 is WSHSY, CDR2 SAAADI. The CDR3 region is CASSSEGARSGANVLTF. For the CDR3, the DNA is TGCGCCAGCAGTTCTGAGGGGGCGCGCTCTGGGGCCAACGTCCTGACTTTC.

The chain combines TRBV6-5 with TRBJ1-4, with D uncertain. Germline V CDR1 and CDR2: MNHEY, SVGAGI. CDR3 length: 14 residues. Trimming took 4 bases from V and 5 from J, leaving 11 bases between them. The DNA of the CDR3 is TGTGCCAGCAGTTGGAGGGCTACAAATGAAAAACTGTTTTTT. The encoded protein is CASSWRATNEKLFF.